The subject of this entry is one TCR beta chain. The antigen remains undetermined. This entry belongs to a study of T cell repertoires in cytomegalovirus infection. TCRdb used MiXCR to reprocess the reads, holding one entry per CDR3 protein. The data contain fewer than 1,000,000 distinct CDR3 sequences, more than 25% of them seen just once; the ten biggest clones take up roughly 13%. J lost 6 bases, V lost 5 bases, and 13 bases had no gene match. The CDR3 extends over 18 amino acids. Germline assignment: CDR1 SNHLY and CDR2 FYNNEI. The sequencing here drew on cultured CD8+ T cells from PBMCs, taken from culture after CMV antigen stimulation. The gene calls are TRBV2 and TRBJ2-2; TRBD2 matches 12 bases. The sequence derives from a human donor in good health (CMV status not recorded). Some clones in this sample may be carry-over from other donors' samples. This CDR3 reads CASSRRLAGVRPSGELFF. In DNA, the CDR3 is TGTGCCAGCAGTAGACGACTAGCGGGGGTACGGCCGTCCGGGGAGCTGTTTTTT. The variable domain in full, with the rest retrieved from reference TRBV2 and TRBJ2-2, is EPEVTQTPSHQVTQMGQEVILRCVPISNHLYFYWYRQILGQKVEFLVSFYNNEISEKSEIFDDQFSVERPDGSNFTLKIRSTKLEDSAMYFCASSRRLAGVRPSGELFFGEGSRLTVL.